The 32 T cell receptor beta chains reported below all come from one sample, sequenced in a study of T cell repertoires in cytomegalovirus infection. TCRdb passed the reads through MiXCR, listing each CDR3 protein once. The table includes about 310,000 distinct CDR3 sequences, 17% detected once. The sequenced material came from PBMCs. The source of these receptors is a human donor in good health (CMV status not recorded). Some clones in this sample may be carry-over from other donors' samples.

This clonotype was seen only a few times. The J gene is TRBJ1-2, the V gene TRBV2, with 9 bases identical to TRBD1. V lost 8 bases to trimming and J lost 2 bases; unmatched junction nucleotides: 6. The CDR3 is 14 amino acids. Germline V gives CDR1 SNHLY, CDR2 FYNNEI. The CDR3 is CASVDRGRNYGYTF. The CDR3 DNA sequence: TGTGCCAGCGTGGACAGGGGTCGGAACTATGGCTACACCTTC.

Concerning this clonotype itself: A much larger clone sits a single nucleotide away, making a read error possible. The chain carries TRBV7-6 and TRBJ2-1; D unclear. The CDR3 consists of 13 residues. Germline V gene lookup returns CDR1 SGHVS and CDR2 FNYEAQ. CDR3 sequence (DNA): TGTGCTAGCAGCCCAAGGGCTTACAATGAGCAGTTCTTC. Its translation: CASSPRAYNEQFF. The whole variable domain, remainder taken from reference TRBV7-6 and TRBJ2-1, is GAGVSQSPRYKVTKRGQDVALRCDPISGHVSLYWYRQALGQGPEFLTYFNYEAQQDKSGLPNDRFSAERPEGSISTLTIQRTEQRDSAMYRCASSPRAYNEQFFGPGTRLTVL.

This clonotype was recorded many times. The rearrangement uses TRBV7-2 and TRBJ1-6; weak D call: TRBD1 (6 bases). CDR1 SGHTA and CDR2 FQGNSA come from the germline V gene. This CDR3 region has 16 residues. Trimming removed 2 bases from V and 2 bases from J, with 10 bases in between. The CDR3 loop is CASSLTGNPYNSPLHF. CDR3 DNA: TGTGCCAGCAGCTTAACAGGGAACCCCTATAATTCACCCCTCCACTTT.

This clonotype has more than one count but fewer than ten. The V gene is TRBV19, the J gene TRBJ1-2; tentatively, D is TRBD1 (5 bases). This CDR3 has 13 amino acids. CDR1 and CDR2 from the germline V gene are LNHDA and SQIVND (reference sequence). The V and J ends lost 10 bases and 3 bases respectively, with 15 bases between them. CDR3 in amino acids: CATGDYRDYGYTF. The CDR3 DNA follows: TGTGCCACCGGGGACTATCGGGACTATGGCTACACCTTC.

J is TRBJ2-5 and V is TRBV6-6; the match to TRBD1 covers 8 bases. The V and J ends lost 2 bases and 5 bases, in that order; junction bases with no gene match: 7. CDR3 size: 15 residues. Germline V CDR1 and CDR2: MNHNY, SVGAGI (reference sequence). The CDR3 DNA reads TGTGCCAGCAGTTACCCATCAGGGGGCGCGGAGACCCAGTACTTC. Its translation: CASSYPSGGAETQYF.

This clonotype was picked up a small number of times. CDR3 sequence (DNA): TGCAGTGCTCAGGGGACAGACGGGGAGCTGTTTTTT. It codes for CSAQGTDGELFF. This sequence joins TRBV20-1 and TRBJ2-2, with 7 bases aligning to TRBD1. The CDR3 is 12 amino acids. CDR1 is DFQATT, CDR2 SNEGSKA, per germline (reference sequence). V lost 5 bases and J lost 7; bases outside the gene matches: 4.

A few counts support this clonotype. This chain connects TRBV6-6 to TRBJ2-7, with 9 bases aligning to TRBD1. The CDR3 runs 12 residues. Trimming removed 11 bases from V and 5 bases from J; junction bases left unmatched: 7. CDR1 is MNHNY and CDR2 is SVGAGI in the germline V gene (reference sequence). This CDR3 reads CACTGGRNEQYF. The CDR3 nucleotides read TGTGCCTGTACAGGGGGCCGGAACGAGCAGTACTTC.

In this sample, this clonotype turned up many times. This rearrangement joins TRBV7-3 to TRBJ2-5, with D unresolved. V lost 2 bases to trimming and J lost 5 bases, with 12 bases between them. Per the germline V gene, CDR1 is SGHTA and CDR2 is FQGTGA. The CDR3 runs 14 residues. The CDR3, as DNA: TGTGCCAGCAGCTTAGGGTTTGGCGAGGAGACCCAGTACTTC. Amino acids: CASSLGFGEETQYF.

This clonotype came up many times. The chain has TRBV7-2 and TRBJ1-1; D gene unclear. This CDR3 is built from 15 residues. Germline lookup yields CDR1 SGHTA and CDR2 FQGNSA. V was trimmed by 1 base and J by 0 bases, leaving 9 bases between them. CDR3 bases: TGTGCCAGCAGCTTAGGCCTACTTTTGAACACTGAAGCTTTCTTT. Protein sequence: CASSLGLLLNTEAFF.

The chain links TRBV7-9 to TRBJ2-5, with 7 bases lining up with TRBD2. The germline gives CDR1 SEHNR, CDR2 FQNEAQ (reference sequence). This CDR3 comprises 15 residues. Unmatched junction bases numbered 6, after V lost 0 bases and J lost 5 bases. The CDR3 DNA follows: TGTGCCAGCAGCTTAGCCGGGGGGAGAGGGGAGACCCAGTACTTC. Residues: CASSLAGGRGETQYF. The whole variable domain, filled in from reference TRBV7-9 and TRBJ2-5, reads DTGVSQNPRHKITKRGQNVTFRCDPISEHNRLYWYRQTLGQGPEFLTYFQNEAQLEKSRLLSDRFSAERPKGSFSTLEIQRTEQGDSAMYLCASSLAGGRGETQYFGPGTRLLVL.

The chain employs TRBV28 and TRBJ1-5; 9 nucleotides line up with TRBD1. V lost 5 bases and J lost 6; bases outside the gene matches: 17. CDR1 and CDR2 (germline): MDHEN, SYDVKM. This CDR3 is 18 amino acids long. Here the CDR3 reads CASSARYRGLDWVQPQHF. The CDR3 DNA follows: TGTGCCAGCAGTGCCCGGTACAGGGGGCTGGATTGGGTTCAGCCCCAGCATTTT.

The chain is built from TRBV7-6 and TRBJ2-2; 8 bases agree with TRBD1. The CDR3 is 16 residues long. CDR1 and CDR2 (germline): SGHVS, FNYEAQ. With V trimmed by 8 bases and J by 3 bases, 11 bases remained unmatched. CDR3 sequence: CASHPSATGDTGELFF. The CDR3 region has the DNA TGTGCCAGCCACCCCAGTGCGACAGGGGACACCGGGGAGCTGTTTTTT.

The CDR3 loop is CSARVGGDKSQPQHF. DNA of the CDR3: TGCAGTGCTAGAGTGGGTGGGGACAAAAGTCAGCCCCAGCATTTT. The chain links TRBV20-1 to TRBJ1-5, with D possibly being TRBD1 (6 bases). The CDR3 runs 15 residues. V was trimmed by 1 base and J by 6 bases, leaving 16 bases between them. In germline, CDR1 is DFQATT, CDR2 SNEGSKA (reference sequence).

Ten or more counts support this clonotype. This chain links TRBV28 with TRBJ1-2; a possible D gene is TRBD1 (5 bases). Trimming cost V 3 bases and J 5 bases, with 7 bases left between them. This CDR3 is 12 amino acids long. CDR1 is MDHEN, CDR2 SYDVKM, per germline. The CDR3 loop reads CASSFAGYGYTF. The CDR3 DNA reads TGTGCCAGCAGTTTCGCAGGGTATGGCTACACCTTC.

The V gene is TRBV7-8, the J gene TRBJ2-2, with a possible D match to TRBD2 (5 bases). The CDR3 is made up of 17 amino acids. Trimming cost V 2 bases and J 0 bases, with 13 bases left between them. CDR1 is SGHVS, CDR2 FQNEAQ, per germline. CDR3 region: CASSLIYGRPNTGELFF. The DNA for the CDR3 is TGTGCCAGCAGCTTAATTTATGGGAGACCGAACACCGGGGAGCTGTTTTTT.

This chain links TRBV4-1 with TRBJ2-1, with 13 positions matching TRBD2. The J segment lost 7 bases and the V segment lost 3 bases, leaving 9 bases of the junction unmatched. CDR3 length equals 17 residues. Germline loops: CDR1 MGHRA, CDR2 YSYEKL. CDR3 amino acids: CASSHFTGTSGKNEQFF. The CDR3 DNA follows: TGCGCCAGCAGCCATTTTACCGGGACTAGCGGGAAAAATGAGCAGTTCTTC.

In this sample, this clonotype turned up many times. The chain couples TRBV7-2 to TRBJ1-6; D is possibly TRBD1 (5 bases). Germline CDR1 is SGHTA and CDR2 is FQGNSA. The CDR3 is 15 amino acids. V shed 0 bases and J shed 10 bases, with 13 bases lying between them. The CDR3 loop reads CASSLAGTERSPLHF. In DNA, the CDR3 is TGTGCCAGCAGCTTAGCAGGGACCGAAAGATCACCCCTCCACTTT.

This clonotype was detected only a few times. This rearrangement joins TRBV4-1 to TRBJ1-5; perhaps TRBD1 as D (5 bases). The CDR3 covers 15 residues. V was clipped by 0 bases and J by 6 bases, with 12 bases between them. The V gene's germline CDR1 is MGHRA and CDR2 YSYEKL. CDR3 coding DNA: TGCGCCAGCAGCCAAGATGCAGGGAGAGGTCAGCCCCAGCATTTT. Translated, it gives CASSQDAGRGQPQHF.

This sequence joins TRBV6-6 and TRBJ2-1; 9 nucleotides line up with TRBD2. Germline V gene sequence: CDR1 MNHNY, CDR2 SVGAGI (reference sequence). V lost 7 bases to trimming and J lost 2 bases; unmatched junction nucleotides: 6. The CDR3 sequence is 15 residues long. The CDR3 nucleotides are TGTGCCAGCAACTTATTAGCGGGAGCCTACAATGAGCAGTTCTTC. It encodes CASNLLAGAYNEQFF.

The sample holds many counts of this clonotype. CDR3 amino acids: CASSYLSGTVNTEAFF. The CDR3 DNA is TGTGCCAGCAGTTACCTAAGCGGGACGGTGAACACTGAAGCTTTCTTT. The chain has TRBV6-5 and TRBJ1-1, with D possibly matching TRBD1 (5 bases). The CDR3 length is 16 residues. V was trimmed by 2 bases and J by 0 bases, leaving 13 bases between them. CDR1 is MNHEY and CDR2 is SVGAGI in the germline V gene.

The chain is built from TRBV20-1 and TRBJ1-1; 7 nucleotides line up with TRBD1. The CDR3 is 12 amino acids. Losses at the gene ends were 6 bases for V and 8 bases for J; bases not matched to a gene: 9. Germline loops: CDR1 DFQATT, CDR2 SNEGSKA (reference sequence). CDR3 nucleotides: TGCAGTGCGGGGGGGGGAGGGGGCGAAGCTTTCTTT. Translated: CSAGGGGGEAFF.

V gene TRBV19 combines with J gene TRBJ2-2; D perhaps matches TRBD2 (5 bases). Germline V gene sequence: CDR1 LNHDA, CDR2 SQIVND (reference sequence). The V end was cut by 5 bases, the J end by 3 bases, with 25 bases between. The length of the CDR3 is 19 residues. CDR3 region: CASSDPRGRHGEYTGELFF. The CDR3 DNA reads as TGTGCCAGTAGTGATCCCCGCGGGCGCCACGGGGAATACACCGGGGAGCTGTTTTTT.

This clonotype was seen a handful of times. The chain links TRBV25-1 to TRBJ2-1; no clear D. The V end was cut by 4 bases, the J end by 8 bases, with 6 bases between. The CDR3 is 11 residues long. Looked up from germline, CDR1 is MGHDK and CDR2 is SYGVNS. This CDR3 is CASSGLDEQFF. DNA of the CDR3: TGTGCCAGCAGTGGATTGGATGAGCAGTTCTTC.

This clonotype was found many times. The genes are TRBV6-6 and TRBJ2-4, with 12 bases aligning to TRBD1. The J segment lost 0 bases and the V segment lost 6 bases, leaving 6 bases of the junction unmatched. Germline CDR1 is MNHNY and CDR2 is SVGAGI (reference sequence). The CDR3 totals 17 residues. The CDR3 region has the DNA TGTGCCAGCAGCAGCGGGACAGGGGGCCTAGCCAAAAACATTCAGTACTTC. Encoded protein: CASSSGTGGLAKNIQYF.

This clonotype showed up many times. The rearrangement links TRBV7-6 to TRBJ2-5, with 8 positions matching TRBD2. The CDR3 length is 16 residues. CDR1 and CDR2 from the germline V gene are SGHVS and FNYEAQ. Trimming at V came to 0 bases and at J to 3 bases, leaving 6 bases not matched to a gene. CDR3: CASSLAFAGGKETQYF. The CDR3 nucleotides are TGTGCCAGCAGCTTAGCTTTTGCGGGGGGCAAAGAGACCCAGTACTTC.

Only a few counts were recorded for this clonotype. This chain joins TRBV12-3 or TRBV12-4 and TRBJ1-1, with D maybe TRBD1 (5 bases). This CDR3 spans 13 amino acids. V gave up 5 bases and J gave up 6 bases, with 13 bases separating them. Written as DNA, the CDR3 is TGTGCCAGCAGTCCGGGACGGGGGGCTGAAGCTTTCTTT. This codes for CASSPGRGAEAFF.

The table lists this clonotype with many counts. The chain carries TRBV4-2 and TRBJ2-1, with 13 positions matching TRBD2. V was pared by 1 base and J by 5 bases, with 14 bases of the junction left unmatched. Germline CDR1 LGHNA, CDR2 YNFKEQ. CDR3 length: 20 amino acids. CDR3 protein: CASSQAVFSTSGGRDNEQFF. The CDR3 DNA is TGTGCCAGCAGCCAAGCTGTTTTTTCGACTAGCGGGGGGAGGGACAATGAGCAGTTCTTC.

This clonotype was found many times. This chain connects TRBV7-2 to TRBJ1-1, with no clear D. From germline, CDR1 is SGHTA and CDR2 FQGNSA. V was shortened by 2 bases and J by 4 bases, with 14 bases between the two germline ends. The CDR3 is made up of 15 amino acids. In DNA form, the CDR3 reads TGTGCCAGCAGCTTACAAGATACTCCAGGCACTGAAGCTTTCTTT. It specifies CASSLQDTPGTEAFF.

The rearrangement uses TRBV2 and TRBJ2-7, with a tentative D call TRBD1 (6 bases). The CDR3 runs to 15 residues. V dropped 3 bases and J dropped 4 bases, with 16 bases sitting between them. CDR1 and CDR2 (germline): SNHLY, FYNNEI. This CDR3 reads CASSEDSPTPYEQYF. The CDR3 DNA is TGTGCCAGCAGTGAGGACAGCCCTACCCCTTACGAGCAGTACTTC.

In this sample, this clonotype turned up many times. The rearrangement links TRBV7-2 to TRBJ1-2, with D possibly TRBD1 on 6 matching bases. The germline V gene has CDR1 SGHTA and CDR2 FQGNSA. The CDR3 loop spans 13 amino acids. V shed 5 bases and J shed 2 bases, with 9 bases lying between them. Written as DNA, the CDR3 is TGTGCCAGCAGCCCGGACAGAAACTATGGCTACACCTTC. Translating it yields CASSPDRNYGYTF. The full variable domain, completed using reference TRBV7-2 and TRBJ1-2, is GAGVSQSPSNKVTEKGKDVELRCDPISGHTALYWYRQSLGQGLEFLIYFQGNSAPDKSGLPSDRFSAERTGGSVSTLTIQRTQQEDSAVYLCASSPDRNYGYTFGSGTRLTVV.

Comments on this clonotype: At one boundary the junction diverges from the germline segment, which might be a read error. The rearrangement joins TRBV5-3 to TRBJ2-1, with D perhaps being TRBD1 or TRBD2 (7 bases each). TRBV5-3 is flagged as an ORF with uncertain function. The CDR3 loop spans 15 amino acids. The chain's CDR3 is CASSLGGTVYNEQFF. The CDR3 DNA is TGTGCCAGCAGCTTGGGAGGGACAGTGTACAATGAGCAGTTCTTC.

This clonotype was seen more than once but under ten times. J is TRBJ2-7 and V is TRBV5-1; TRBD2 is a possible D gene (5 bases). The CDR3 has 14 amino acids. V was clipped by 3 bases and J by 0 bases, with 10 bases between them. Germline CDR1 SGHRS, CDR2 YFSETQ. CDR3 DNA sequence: TGCGCCAGCAGCTCCACTAGAAGCTCCTACGAGCAGTACTTC. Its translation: CASSSTRSSYEQYF.